This TCR beta chain was profiled in a study of human T cells and chemical hapten exposure (dated by TCRdb to the early 2020s). Broadly, across the study: For sensitization, 2% DPC in acetone was applied to a 2 cm by 2 cm area of upper inner arm skin. Patients additionally received weekly therapeutic DPC doses to the scalp throughout the approximately 25-week study period. Patch tests used Finn chambers with 0.01% DPC on the upper back, scored after 6 days by International Contact Dermatitis Research Group standards. Most of the patients in the cohort were female, and the cohort covered alopecia areata with under or over 50% scalp involvement, alopecia totalis and alopecia universalis. Libraries were combined into a pool for sequencing, and differences in TCR yield between samples came mainly from small differences in library volumes within the pool. In alopecia patients, the study followed how the peripheral blood TCR repertoire changed in vivo over primary and secondary sensitization to diphenylcyclopropenone (DPC), a hapten. Patient blood was sampled pre-sensitization (week 0) and at 2, 6 and about 24 weeks after DPC sensitization. Some 29 alopecia patients provided blood for TCR sequencing at one to four time points (pre-sensitization, 2, 6 and 24 weeks).

About this clonotype itself: Its antigen target is currently unknown. Base quality data are lacking; no much larger clone is found one base away.

Overall results and qualifications from the work: DPC sensitization did not change the number of TCRs with a frequency above 1 in 1000, and there was no evidence of changes in global repertoire structure. Because all patients had alopecia, a presumed autoimmune disease, the immune response of the patients might differ from that of healthy individuals. Patch test score correlated positively with the number of PT1 expanded TCRs, reaching significance at thresholds 8, 16 and 32 but not at 4. Repeated subsampling changed both the strength of the expansion versus patch-test correlation and the threshold at which the correlation became significant. Expanded TCRs formed significantly more large CDR3 similarity clusters than pre-sensitization or healthy control sets, consistent with antigen-driven responses.

The receptor library was made with RACE. The sequencer listed for this sample is NextSeq 500. Library preparation attached unique molecular identifiers to individual cDNA molecules for quantitative, reproducible TCR counting. Each blood RNA sample was used to sequence both TCR alpha and TCR beta chains. In the source study's methods: A median of about 89,000 TCRs per sample was observed, with a range of about 23,224 to 690,600. V, J and CDR3 annotation of the TCR reads was performed with the Decombinator software suite. For the PS versus PT1 abundance plots, all samples were subsampled to the same number of TCRs (28,000). TCRs were defined as expanded if absent before sensitization and observed at least eight times at the 2-week time point. TCRdb took the public reads, trimmed them with fastp at Q25, ran MiXCR for clone calling and kept in-frame beta chains. For every CDR3 protein sequence, its rows merge into one entry that carries the most common genes and DNA. The V and J calls and clone size come from TCRdb's table, not from the authors' own analysis. The sample table holds a few hundred thousand distinct CDR3 sequences, of which 7.5% to 10% were seen once. 2% to 3% of the sample rests with the top ten.

Sample time point, as interpreted from the label and publication: pre-sensitization, week 0. Read against the paper, the sample's treatment or condition label means: therapeutic diphenylcyclopropenone sensitization with weekly scalp DPC. At every patch-test visit, the blood draw took place before the patch test was put on. Patients were considered eligible if aged 18 to 70, diagnosed with alopecia and deemed suitable for DPC therapy, and patients were excluded if pregnant. Unfractionated whole blood was collected in Tempus Blood RNA tubes, and total RNA was extracted from that blood. The CDR3 starts with the cysteine, ends with the phenylalanine, and has 13 residues. Solely the CDR3 DNA is kept, with 39 bases framed from the first base. CDR1 MNHNY and CDR2 SVGAGI were looked up in the germline V gene (reference sequence). For this chain, trimming is 7 bases at the V end and 6 bases at the J end, and the number of junction bases without a gene match is 6.

Recombination connected TRBV6-6 to TRBJ2-7, and 10 junctional nucleotides match TRBD1. The receptor comes from a woman aged 40 to 50 with alopecia areata. Some clones in this sample may be carry-over from other donors' samples. This material consisted of whole blood, taken in connection with sensitization to the hapten diphenylcyclopropenone (DPC). The DNA is as follows: TGTGCCAGCACCGACCGGGACAGGGGCGAGCAGTACTTC. This encodes CASTDRDRGEQYF.